Detailed here is one T cell receptor (beta chain). What it binds is unknown. The CDR3 loop spans 18 amino acids. The V end lost 3 bases, the J end lost 3 bases, and 19 bases lay between the germline ends. Germline values: CDR1 KGHDR, CDR2 SFDVKD. This specimen belongs to a study of identical twins. General study findings and limits: It was out-of-frame TCR alpha sharing in monozygotic twins that models underestimated. Its conclusions, products of cross-sectional statistical analysis, did not come from following the same donors. For cord blood, abundant beta clonotypes had fewer insertions, unlike memory repertoires, which showed none.

Template switching added a universal primer site; cDNA carried unique molecular identifiers. TCRdb passed the 5' RACE reads through MiXCR, listing each CDR3 protein once. The top ten hold about 1.6% of the sample, which has 700,000 to 950,000 distinct CDR3 sequences, 10% to 15% seen once. The sample also formed part of further work on yellow fever vaccine responses in identical twins.

Sequencing used PBMCs. The sequence was obtained from a woman aged 18-29 years in good health. The chain employs TRBV24-1 and TRBJ2-2, with a possible D match to TRBD2 (7 bases). CDR3 loop: CATSDGLPAGAYTGELFF. The CDR3 nucleotides are TGTGCCACCAGTGATGGGCTACCGGCGGGGGCTTACACCGGGGAGCTGTTTTTT.